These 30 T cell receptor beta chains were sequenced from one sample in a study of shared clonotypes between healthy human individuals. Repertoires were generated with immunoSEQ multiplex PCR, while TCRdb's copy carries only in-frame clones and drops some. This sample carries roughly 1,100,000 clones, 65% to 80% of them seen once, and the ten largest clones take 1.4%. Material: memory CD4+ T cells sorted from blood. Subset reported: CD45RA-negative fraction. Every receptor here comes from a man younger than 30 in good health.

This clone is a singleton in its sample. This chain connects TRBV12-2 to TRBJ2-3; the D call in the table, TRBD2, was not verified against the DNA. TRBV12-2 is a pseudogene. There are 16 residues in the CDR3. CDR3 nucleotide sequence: TGTGCAAGTCGCTTCACTAGCGGGCAGTCTCAAGATACGCAGTATTTT. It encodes CASRFTSGQSQDTQYF.

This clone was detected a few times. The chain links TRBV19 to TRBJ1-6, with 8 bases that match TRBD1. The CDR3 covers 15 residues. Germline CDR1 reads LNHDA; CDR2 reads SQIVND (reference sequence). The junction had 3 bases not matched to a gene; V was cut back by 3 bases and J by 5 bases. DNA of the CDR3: TGTGCCAGTAGTATTACCAGGGGGCATAATTCACCCCTCCACTTT. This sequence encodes CASSITRGHNSPLHF.

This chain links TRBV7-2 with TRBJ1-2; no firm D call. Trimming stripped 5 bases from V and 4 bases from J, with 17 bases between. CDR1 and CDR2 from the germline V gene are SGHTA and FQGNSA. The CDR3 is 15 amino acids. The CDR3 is CASSGGLRTVYGYTF. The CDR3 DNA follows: TGTGCCAGCAGCGGAGGTCTTCGGACCGTCTATGGCTACACCTTC. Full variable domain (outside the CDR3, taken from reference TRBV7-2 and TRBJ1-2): GAGVSQSPSNKVTEKGKDVELRCDPISGHTALYWYRQSLGQGLEFLIYFQGNSAPDKSGLPSDRFSAERTGGSVSTLTIQRTQQEDSAVYLCASSGGLRTVYGYTFGSGTRLTVV.

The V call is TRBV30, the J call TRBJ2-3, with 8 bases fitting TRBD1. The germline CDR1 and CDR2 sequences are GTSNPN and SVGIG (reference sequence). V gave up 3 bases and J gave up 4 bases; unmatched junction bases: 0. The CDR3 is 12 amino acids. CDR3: CAWRQGADTQYF. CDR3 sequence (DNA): TGTGCCTGGAGACAGGGGGCAGATACGCAGTATTTT.

CDR3 DNA: TGTGCCAGCAGCCAAGATCGTCTAGCGCTGGAGACCCAGTACTTC. This codes for CASSQDRLALETQYF. This chain joins TRBV4-2 and TRBJ2-5; maybe TRBD2 (6 bases). Trimming took off 0 bases at V and 5 bases at J, with 13 bases between the two ends. From germline, CDR1 is LGHNA and CDR2 YNFKEQ. This CDR3 has 15 residues.

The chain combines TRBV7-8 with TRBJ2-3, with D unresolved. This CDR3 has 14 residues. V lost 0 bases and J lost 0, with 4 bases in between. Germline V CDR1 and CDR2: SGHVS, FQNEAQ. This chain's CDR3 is CASSLASSTDTQYF. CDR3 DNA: TGTGCCAGCAGCTTAGCGTCTAGCACAGATACGCAGTATTTT.

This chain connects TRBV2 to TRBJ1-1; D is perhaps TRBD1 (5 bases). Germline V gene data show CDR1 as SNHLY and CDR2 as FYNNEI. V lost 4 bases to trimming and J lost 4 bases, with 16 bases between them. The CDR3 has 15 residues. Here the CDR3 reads CASSVTGGVGTEAFF. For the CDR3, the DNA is TGTGCCAGCAGTGTAACAGGAGGGGTCGGCACTGAAGCTTTCTTT. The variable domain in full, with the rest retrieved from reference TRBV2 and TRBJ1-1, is EPEVTQTPSHQVTQMGQEVILRCVPISNHLYFYWYRQILGQKVEFLVSFYNNEISEKSEIFDDQFSVERPDGSNFTLKIRSTKLEDSAMYFCASSVTGGVGTEAFFGQGTRLTVV.

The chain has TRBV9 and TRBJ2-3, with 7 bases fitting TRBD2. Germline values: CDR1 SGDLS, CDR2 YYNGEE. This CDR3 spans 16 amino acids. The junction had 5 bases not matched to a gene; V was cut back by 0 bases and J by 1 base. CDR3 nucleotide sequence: TGTGCCAGCAGCGTAGTGGGGACTACACGCACAGATACGCAGTATTTT. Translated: CASSVVGTTRTDTQYF. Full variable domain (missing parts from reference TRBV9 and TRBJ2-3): DSGVTQTPKHLITATGQRVTLRCSPRSGDLSVYWYQQSLDQGLQFLIQYYNGEERAKGNILERFSAQQFPDLHSELNLSSLELGDSALYFCASSVVGTTRTDTQYFGPGTRLTVL.

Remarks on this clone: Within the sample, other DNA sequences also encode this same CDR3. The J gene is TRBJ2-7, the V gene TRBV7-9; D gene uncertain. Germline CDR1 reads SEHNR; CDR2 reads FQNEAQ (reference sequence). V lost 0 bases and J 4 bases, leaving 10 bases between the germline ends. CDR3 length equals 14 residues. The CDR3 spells CASSLAGSTYEQYF. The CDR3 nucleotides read TGTGCCAGCAGCTTAGCTGGCAGTACTTACGAGCAGTACTTC.

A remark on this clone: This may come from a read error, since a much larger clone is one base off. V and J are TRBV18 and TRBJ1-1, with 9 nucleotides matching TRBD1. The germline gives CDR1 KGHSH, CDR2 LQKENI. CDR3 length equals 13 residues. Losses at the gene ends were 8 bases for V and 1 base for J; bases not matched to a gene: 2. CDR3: CASAGQGNTEAFF. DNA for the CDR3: TGTGCCAGCGCGGGACAGGGGAACACTGAAGCTTTCTTT.

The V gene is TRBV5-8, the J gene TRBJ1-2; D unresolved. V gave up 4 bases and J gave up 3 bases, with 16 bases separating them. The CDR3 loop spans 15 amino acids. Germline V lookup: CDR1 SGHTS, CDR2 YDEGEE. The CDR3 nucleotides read TGTGCCAGCAGCCCCCCCGGCGGGATTGACTATGGCTACACCTTC. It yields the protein CASSPPGGIDYGYTF.

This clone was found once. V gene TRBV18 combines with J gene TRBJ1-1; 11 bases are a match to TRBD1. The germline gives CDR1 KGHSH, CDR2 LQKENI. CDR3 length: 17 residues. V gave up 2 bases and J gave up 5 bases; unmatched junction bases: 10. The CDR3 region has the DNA TGTGCCAGCTCACCAACAGGACAGGGGGCGTTAAGGACTGAAGCTTTCTTT. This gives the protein CASSPTGQGALRTEAFF. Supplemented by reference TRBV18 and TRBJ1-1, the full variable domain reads NAGVMQNPRHLVRRRGQEARLRCSPMKGHSHVYWYRQLPEEGLKFMVYLQKENIIDESGMPKERFSAEFPKEGPSILRIQQVVRGDSAAYFCASSPTGQGALRTEAFFGQGTRLTVV.

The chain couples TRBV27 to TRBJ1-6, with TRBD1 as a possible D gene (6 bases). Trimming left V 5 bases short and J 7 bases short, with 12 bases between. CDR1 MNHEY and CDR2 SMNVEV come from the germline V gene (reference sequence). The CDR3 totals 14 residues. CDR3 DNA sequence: TGTGCCAGCAGTCCTACAGGGAGCAATTCACCCCTCCACTTT. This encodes CASSPTGSNSPLHF.

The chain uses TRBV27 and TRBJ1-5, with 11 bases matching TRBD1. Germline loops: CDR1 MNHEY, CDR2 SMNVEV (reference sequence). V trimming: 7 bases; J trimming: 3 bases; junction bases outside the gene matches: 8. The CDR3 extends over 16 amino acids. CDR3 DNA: TGTGCCAGCATTATGGACAGGGGGCGCCCCAATCAGCCCCAGCATTTT. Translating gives CASIMDRGRPNQPQHF.

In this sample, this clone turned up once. CDR3 sequence (DNA): TGTGCCAGCTCCGGGGGTCTGGGTCAGCCCCAGCATTTT. Protein product: CASSGGLGQPQHF. The chain couples TRBV18 to TRBJ1-5; a weak D match, TRBD1 (5 bases). Trimming removed 6 bases from V and 6 bases from J, with 12 bases in between. The CDR3 consists of 13 residues. Germline CDR1 and CDR2: KGHSH and LQKENI.

The DNA of the CDR3 is TGTGCCGCCCATGGGGATGGGGCCAACGTCCTGACTTTC. It codes for CAAHGDGANVLTF. This chain links TRBV2 with TRBJ2-6, with unresolved D. Per germline, CDR1 SNHLY and CDR2 FYNNEI. CDR3 size: 13 residues. V lost 11 bases, J lost 3 bases, and 11 bases lay in between.

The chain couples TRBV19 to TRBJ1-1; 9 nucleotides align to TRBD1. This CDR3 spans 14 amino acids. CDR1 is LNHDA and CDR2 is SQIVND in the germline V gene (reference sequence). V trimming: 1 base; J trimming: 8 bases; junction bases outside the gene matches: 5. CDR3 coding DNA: TGTGCCAGTAGTATAGGGATACAGGGGGCGGAAGCTTTCTTT. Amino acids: CASSIGIQGAEAFF.

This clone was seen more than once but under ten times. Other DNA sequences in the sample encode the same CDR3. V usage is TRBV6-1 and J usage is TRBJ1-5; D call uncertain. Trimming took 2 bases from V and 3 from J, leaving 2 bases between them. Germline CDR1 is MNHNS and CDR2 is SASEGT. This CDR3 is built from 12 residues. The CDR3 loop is CASSENNQPQHF. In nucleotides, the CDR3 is TGTGCCAGCAGTGAAAACAATCAGCCCCAGCATTTT.

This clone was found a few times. The CDR3, as DNA: TGTGCCAGCAGCTTAAGAGGGGATGGAAACACCATATATTTT. It translates to CASSLRGDGNTIYF. The J gene is TRBJ1-3, the V gene TRBV7-9, with D possibly being TRBD1 (5 bases). Germline loops: CDR1 SEHNR, CDR2 FQNEAQ (reference sequence). This CDR3 has 14 amino acids. Trimming pared 2 bases from V and 3 bases from J, leaving 8 bases between.

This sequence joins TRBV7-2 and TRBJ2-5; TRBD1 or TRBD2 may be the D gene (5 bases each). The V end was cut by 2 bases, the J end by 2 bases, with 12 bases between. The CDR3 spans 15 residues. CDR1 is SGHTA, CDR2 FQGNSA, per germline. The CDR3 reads CASSLPGTVQETQYF. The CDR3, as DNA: TGTGCCAGCAGCTTACCCGGGACGGTTCAAGAGACCCAGTACTTC.

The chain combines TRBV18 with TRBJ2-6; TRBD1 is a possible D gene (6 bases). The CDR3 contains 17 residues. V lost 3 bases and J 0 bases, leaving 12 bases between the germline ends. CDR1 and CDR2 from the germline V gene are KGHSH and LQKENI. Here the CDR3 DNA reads TGTGCCAGCTCACCCCCGACAGGCCTCTCTGGGGCCAACGTCCTGACTTTC. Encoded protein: CASSPPTGLSGANVLTF.

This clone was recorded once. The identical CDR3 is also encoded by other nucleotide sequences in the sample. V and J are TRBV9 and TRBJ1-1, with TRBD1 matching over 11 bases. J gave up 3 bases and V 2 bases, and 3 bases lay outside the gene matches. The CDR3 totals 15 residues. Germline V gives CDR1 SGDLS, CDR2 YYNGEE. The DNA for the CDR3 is TGTGCCAGCAGCGTCGGACAGGGGGCGGACACTGAAGCTTTCTTT. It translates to CASSVGQGADTEAFF.

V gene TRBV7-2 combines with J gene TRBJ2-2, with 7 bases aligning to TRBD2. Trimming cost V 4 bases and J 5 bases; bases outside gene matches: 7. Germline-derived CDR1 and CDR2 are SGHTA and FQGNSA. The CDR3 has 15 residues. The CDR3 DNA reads TGTGCCAGCAGCTCGGCGGGAGTCCGAACCGGGGAGCTGTTTTTT. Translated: CASSSAGVRTGELFF. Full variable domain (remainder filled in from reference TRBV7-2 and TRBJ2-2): GAGVSQSPSNKVTEKGKDVELRCDPISGHTALYWYRQSLGQGLEFLIYFQGNSAPDKSGLPSDRFSAERTGGSVSTLTIQRTQQEDSAVYLCASSSAGVRTGELFFGEGSRLTVL.

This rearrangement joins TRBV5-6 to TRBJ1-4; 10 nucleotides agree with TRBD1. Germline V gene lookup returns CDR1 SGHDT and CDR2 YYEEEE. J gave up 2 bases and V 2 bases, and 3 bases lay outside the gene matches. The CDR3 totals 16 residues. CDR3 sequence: CASSFRQGATNEKLFF. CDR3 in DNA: TGTGCCAGCAGCTTCAGACAGGGGGCGACTAATGAAAAACTGTTTTTT.

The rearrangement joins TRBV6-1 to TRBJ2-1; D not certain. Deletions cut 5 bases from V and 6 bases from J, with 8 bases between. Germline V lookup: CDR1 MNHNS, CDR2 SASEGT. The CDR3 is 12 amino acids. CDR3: CASSLSFNEQFF. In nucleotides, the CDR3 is TGTGCCAGCAGTCTTAGTTTCAATGAGCAGTTCTTC.

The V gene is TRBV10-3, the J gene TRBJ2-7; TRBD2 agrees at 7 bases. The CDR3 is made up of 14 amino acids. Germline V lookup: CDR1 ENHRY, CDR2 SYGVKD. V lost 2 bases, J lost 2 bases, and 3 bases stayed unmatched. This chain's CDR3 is CAISETSVPYEQYF. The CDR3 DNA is TGTGCCATCAGTGAGACTAGCGTTCCCTACGAGCAGTACTTC.

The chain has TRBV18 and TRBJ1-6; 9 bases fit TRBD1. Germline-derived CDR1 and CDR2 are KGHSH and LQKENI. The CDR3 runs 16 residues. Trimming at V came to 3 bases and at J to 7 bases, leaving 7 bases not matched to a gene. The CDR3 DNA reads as TGTGCCAGCTCACCCTCCTCGGACAGGGGAAATTCACCCCTCCACTTT. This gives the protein CASSPSSDRGNSPLHF.

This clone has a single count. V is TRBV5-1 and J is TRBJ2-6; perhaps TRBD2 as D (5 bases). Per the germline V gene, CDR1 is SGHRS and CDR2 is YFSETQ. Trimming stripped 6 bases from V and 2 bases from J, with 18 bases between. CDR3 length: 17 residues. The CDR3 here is CASTLLWPGTGANVLTF. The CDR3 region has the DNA TGCGCCAGCACCCTCCTCTGGCCCGGGACTGGGGCCAACGTCCTGACTTTC.

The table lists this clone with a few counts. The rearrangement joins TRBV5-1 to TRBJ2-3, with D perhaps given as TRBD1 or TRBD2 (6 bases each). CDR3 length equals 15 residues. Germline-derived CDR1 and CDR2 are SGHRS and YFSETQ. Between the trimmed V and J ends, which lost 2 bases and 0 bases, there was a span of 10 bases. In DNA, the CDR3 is TGCGCCAGCAGCTTCGGAGGGGGGAGCACAGATACGCAGTATTTT. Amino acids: CASSFGGGSTDTQYF.

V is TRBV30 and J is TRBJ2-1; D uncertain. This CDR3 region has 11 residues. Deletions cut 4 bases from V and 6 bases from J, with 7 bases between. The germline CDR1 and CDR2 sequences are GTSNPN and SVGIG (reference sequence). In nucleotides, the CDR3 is TGTGCCTGGATATCTCGCAATGAGCAGTTCTTC. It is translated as CAWISRNEQFF.